The 20 T cell receptor beta chains below come from one sample, sequenced in a study of cytomegalovirus exposure and HLA in healthy donors. Primers for the PCR totalled 60 Vbeta and 13 Jbeta. Profiled with immunoSEQ multiplex PCR; TCRdb holds only in-frame clones, not every one. This table has over 150,000 clones, 75% to 90% appearing once. Sequenced: PBMCs. The receptors were gathered from a man aged 25 to 40 in good health and CMV-seronegative.

The chain uses TRBV4-1 and TRBJ2-1; 15 positions agree with TRBD2. CDR3 length equals 17 residues. CDR1 and CDR2 (germline): MGHRA, YSYEKL. Germline trimming cut 4 bases from V and 5 bases from J; bases unmatched to any gene: 6. In DNA, the CDR3 is TGCGCCAGCAGCCTAGGGACTAGCGGGGGGTTGAACAATGAGCAGTTCTTC. Translation: CASSLGTSGGLNNEQFF.

The V and J genes are TRBV29-1 and TRBJ2-7, with a weak D call TRBD1 (7 bases). The CDR3 covers 15 residues. Germline loops: CDR1 SQVTM, CDR2 ANQGSEA. The V end lost 6 bases, the J end lost 9 bases, and 27 bases lay between the germline ends. CDR3 DNA: TGCAGCGTAGTATTTGGGACAGTCGGGGGATCTGGGCAGTACTTC. Translated, it gives CSVVFGTVGGSGQYF.

As to this clone: It is unclear where the CDR3 begins or ends on the DNA, so no DNA is shown, and the CDR3 is as TCRdb lists it. The gene calls are TRBV5-4 and TRBJ2-7; the table's D call, TRBD1, was not checked against the DNA. The CDR3 contains 15 residues when both ends are counted. The germline V gene encodes CDR1 SGHNT and CDR2 YYREEE (reference sequence). CDR3 residues: CASSSSGGQVYEQYF.

This clone appeared once. V gene TRBV6-6 combines with J gene TRBJ1-2; 7 bases line up with TRBD1. The CDR3 covers 14 residues. Germline V gene lookup returns CDR1 MNHNY and CDR2 SVGAGI (reference sequence). Unmatched junction bases numbered 5, after V lost 6 bases and J lost 1 base. CDR3 residues: CASSNRDSNYGYTF. Written as DNA, the CDR3 is TGTGCCAGCAGCAACCGGGACAGTAACTATGGCTACACCTTC.

Note on this clone: The identical CDR3 is also encoded by other nucleotide sequences in the sample. This chain joins TRBV29-1 and TRBJ2-1; tentatively, D is TRBD2 (6 bases). Germline loops: CDR1 SQVTM, CDR2 ANQGSEA. This CDR3 spans 13 amino acids. Trimming took 6 bases from V and 2 from J, leaving 11 bases between them. CDR3 in DNA: TGCAGCGTGTCCGGGAGAGCCTACAATGAGCAGTTCTTC. Translating it yields CSVSGRAYNEQFF.

The V and J genes are TRBV28 and TRBJ2-1; 10 bases are shared with TRBD2. Germline CDR1 MDHEN, CDR2 SYDVKM. The CDR3 totals 15 residues. V lost 4 bases, J lost 8 bases, and 8 bases stayed unmatched. The CDR3 sequence: CASSSSGGAADEQFF. In DNA, the CDR3 is TGTGCCAGCAGTTCTAGCGGGGGCGCGGCGGATGAGCAGTTCTTC.

The chain links TRBV13 to TRBJ2-2, with D perhaps TRBD1 (7 bases). The CDR3 contains 16 residues. The germline V gene has CDR1 PRHDT and CDR2 FYEKMQ (reference sequence). V lost 0 bases and J 4 bases, leaving 12 bases between the germline ends. The CDR3 sequence: CASSLGRGTVTGELFF. DNA of the CDR3: TGTGCCAGCAGCTTAGGCCGGGGGACAGTCACCGGGGAGCTGTTTTTT.

The chain is built from TRBV27 and TRBJ1-2; 12 bases are shared with TRBD1. CDR3 length equals 15 residues. Germline loops: CDR1 MNHEY, CDR2 SMNVEV (reference sequence). J lost 6 bases, V lost 7 bases, and 9 bases had no gene match. The CDR3 here is CASISGGTGGNGYTF. The DNA of the CDR3 is TGTGCCAGCATCAGTGGCGGGACAGGGGGCAATGGCTACACCTTC.

The V and J genes are TRBV18 and TRBJ2-7; 13 bases are shared with TRBD2. The J segment lost 2 bases and the V segment lost 6 bases, leaving 4 bases of the junction unmatched. The CDR3 runs 15 residues. Germline V lookup: CDR1 KGHSH, CDR2 LQKENI. This CDR3 is CASSPTSGRTYEQYF. DNA of the CDR3: TGTGCCAGCTCGCCGACTAGCGGGAGGACCTACGAGCAGTACTTC.

The CDR3 loop is CASSPGQGLTDTQYF. The CDR3 nucleotides are TGTGCCAGCAGCCCGGGACAGGGTCTCACAGATACGCAGTATTTT. This rearrangement joins TRBV9 to TRBJ2-3; TRBD1 matches 9 bases. Germline V lookup: CDR1 SGDLS, CDR2 YYNGEE. The ends lost 4 bases at V and 2 bases at J; junction bases unmatched: 5. This CDR3 has 15 amino acids.

The rearrangement uses TRBV19 and TRBJ1-5; TRBD1 matches at 11 bases. Looked up from germline, CDR1 is LNHDA and CDR2 is SQIVND (reference sequence). V lost 1 base to trimming and J lost 5 bases; unmatched junction nucleotides: 4. The CDR3 loop spans 16 amino acids. CDR3 residues: CASSIGEGQGDQPQHF. The CDR3 nucleotides read TGTGCCAGTAGTATAGGGGAGGGACAGGGGGATCAGCCCCAGCATTTT.

V usage is TRBV6-1 and J usage is TRBJ1-2; 7 bases line up with TRBD1. In germline, CDR1 is MNHNS, CDR2 SASEGT. The CDR3 loop spans 17 amino acids. The V and J ends lost 4 bases and 2 bases, in that order; junction bases with no gene match: 13. The CDR3 protein is CASSVRDSSTINYGYTF. The DNA of the CDR3 is TGTGCCAGCAGTGTACGGGACAGCTCTACTATAAACTATGGCTACACCTTC.

This chain connects TRBV5-4 to TRBJ2-3; possible D gene TRBD2, 6 bases. V dropped 2 bases and J dropped 5 bases, with 12 bases sitting between them. Germline CDR1 SGHNT, CDR2 YYREEE (reference sequence). The CDR3 consists of 14 residues. This chain's CDR3 is CASSFGTGGDTQYF. As DNA, the CDR3 is TGTGCCAGCAGCTTCGGGACTGGAGGAGATACGCAGTATTTT.

The genes are TRBV11-2 and TRBJ2-2; D remains unclear. CDR3 length: 16 amino acids. The V gene lost 5 bases and the J gene lost 0 bases, with 13 bases spanning the gap. Germline-derived CDR1 and CDR2 are SGHAT and FQNNGV. The CDR3 DNA follows: TGTGCCAGCAGCCATCGAGCTAAACCGAACACCGGGGAGCTGTTTTTT. This gives the protein CASSHRAKPNTGELFF.

The chain uses TRBV28 and TRBJ2-2, with 8 bases that match TRBD1. Per germline, CDR1 MDHEN and CDR2 SYDVKM. The CDR3 contains 15 residues. The V gene end was trimmed by 6 bases and the J gene end by 6 bases; junction bases not matched to a gene: 9. The CDR3 DNA follows: TGTGCCAGCAGACCATCCGGGACAGGTCCCGGGGAGCTGTTTTTT. Its protein is CASRPSGTGPGELFF.

The V call is TRBV7-7, the J call TRBJ2-7, with 9 bases aligning to TRBD1. Germline V CDR1 and CDR2: SSHAT, FNYEAQ (reference sequence). CDR3 length: 13 amino acids. Trimming took 3 bases from V and 4 from J; bases not matched to a gene: 1. Written as DNA, the CDR3 is TGTGCCAGCAGCTTGGACAGGGGTTACGAGCAGTACTTC. Translation gives CASSLDRGYEQYF.

The chain joins TRBV6-5 to TRBJ1-2; D is ambiguous. This CDR3 is 14 amino acids long. Germline-derived CDR1 and CDR2 are MNHEY and SVGAGI. The V end was cut by 0 bases, the J end by 10 bases, with 15 bases between. The CDR3 loop reads CASSYSNVRLAYTF. The CDR3 nucleotides read TGTGCCAGCAGTTACTCGAACGTGAGGTTGGCCTACACCTTC.

The chain couples TRBV28 to TRBJ2-2, with a tentative D call TRBD2 (7 bases). CDR1 is MDHEN, CDR2 SYDVKM, per germline. The ends were cut back, 5 bases at V and 2 bases at J, with 15 bases in the middle. This CDR3 has 16 amino acids. The CDR3 DNA sequence: TGTGCCAGCAGTCCCCGGGGGGCCTATAACACCGGGGAGCTGTTTTTT. This codes for CASSPRGAYNTGELFF.

CDR3 region: CASSSRAGGKLFF. As DNA, the CDR3 is TGTGCCAGCAGCTCCCGGGCCGGGGGAAAACTGTTTTTT. V is TRBV7-2 and J is TRBJ1-4; tentatively, D is TRBD1 (5 bases). The CDR3 has 13 amino acids. CDR1 and CDR2 (germline): SGHTA, FQGNSA. Trimming took 4 bases from V and 10 from J, leaving 13 bases between them.

The V and J genes are TRBV9 and TRBJ2-1, with 10 bases aligning to TRBD2. The CDR3 spans 18 residues. Germline assignment: CDR1 SGDLS and CDR2 YYNGEE. The V and J ends lost 2 bases and 0 bases, in that order; junction bases with no gene match: 8. The CDR3 loop is CASSVLSGGAISYNEQFF. In DNA, the CDR3 is TGTGCCAGCAGCGTCTTAAGCGGGGGGGCCATCTCCTACAATGAGCAGTTCTTC. The full variable domain, in which reference TRBV9 and TRBJ2-1 provide the parts outside the CDR3, is DSGVTQTPKHLITATGQRVTLRCSPRSGDLSVYWYQQSLDQGLQFLIQYYNGEERAKGNILERFSAQQFPDLHSELNLSSLELGDSALYFCASSVLSGGAISYNEQFFGPGTRLTVL.